This paragraph reports one T cell receptor beta chain. The antigen remains unidentified. The data were obtained in a study of siplizumab effects on memory and regulatory T cells. Overall study findings and caveats: Relative to controls at about 27%, mappable alloreactive CD4+ clones exhibited a mean Treg-derived proportion of more than 60% with siplizumab.

Some clones are missing from TCRdb's copy, which holds only in-frame ones; the method was immunoSEQ multiplex PCR. The repertoire has just over 50,000 clones, 95% to 97% of them found once; the top ten carry around 0.6%. The CDR3 loop spans 14 amino acids. Per germline, CDR1 MNHEY and CDR2 SVGAGI. Trimming removed 2 bases at V and 5 bases at J, with 11 bases between. The material sequenced was naive CD4+ T cells sorted from blood. The sequence derives from a human donor in good health. The genes are TRBV6-5 and TRBJ2-3, with D possibly being TRBD2 (6 bases). The CDR3 reads CASSYTQGGDTQYF. As DNA, the CDR3 is TGTGCCAGCAGTTACACCCAGGGAGGAGATACGCAGTATTTT.